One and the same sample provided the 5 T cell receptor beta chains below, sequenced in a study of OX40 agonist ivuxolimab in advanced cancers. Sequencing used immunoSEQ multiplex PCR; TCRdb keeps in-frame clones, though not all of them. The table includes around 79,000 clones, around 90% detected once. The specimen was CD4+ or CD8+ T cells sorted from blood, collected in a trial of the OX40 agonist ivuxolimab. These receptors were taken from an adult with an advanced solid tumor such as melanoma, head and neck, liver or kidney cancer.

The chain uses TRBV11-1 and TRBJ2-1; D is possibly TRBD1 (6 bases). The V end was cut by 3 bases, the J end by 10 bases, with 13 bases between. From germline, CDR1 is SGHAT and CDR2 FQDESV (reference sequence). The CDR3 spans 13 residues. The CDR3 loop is CASSFKSGAEQFF. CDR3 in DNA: TGTGCCAGCAGCTTTAAATCAGGGGCCGAGCAGTTCTTC.

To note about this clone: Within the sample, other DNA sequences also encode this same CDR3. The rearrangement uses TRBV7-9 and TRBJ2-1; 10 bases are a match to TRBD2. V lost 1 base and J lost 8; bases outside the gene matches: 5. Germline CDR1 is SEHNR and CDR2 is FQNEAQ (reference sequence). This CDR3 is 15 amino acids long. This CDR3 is CASSLGTSGIDEQFF. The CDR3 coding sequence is TGTGCCAGCAGCTTAGGAACTAGCGGGATTGATGAGCAGTTCTTC.

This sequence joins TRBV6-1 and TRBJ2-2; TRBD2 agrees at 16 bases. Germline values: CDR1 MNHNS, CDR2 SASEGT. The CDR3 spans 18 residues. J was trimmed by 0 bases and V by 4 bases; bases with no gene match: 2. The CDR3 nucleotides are TGTGCCAGCAGTGGGGGACTAGCGGGAGGGGCGAACACCGGGGAGCTGTTTTTT. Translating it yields CASSGGLAGGANTGELFF.

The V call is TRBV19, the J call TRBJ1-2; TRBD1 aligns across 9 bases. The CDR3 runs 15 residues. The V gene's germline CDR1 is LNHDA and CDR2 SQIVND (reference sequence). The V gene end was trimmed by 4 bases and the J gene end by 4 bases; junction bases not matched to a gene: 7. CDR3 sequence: CASSKPPDRGYGYTF. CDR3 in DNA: TGTGCCAGTAGTAAACCACCGGACAGGGGCTATGGCTACACCTTC.

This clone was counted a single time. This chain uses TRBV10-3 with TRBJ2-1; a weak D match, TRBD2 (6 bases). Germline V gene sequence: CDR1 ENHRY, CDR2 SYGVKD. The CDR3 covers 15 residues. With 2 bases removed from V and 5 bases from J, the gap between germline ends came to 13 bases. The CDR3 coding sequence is TGTGCCATCAGTGAGACACTAGCTGAAAACAATGAGCAGTTCTTC. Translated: CAISETLAENNEQFF.